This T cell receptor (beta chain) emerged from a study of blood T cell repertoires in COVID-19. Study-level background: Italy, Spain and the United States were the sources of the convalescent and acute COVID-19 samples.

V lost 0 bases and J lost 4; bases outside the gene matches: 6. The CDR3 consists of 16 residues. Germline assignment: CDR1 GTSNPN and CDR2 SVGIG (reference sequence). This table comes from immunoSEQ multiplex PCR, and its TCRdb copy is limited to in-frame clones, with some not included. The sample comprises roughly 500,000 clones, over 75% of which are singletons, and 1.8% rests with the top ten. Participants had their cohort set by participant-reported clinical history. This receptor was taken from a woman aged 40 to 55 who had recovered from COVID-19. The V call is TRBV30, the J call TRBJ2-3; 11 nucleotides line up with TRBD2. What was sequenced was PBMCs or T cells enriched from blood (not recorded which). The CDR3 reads CAWSVSTSGSSDTQYF. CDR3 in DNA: TGTGCCTGGAGTGTGTCTACTAGCGGGAGTTCAGATACGCAGTATTTT.